The clone carrying this T cell receptor (beta chain) showed up just a few times. The target antigen is unknown. These data are taken from a study of human T cells and chemical hapten exposure. Study-level information: Diagnoses of alopecia areata, totalis or universalis occurred in mostly female patients. General observations from the study: DPC sensitization left the count of TCRs above 1 in 1000 unchanged.

Time point in this sample: patch test 2, 6 weeks after DPC sensitization. Treatment specified: therapeutic diphenylcyclopropenone sensitization with weekly scalp DPC. V lost 5 bases to trimming and J lost 4 bases, with 14 bases between them. The CDR3 covers 15 residues. Per germline, CDR1 MDHEN and CDR2 SYDVKM. Unique molecular identifiers were linked by the library to individual cDNA molecules. Authors' analysis steps: Ranging from roughly 23,224 to 700,000, TCR counts per sample had a median value of approximately 95,000. TCRdb reprocessed the RACE reads via MiXCR and lists one record per CDR3 protein. The authors' filters were not applied to this entry. The sample includes some 100,000 distinct CDR3 sequences, about a tenth of them seen just once.

The clonotype was recovered from a woman in her forties with alopecia areata. Some clones in this sample may be carry-over from other donors' samples. The sequencing used whole blood, collected in connection with sensitization to the hapten diphenylcyclopropenone (DPC). This chain joins TRBV28 and TRBJ2-2; D unclear. The CDR3 protein is CASSRSVLVTGELFF. The DNA for the CDR3 is TGTGCCAGCAGTCGGTCCGTCCTGGTCACCGGGGAGCTGTTTTTT. The full variable domain, its missing parts supplied by reference TRBV28 and TRBJ2-2, is DVKVTQSSRYLVKRTGEKVFLECVQDMDHENMFWYRQDPGLGLRLIYFSYDVKMKEKGDIPEGYSVSREKKERFSLILESASTNQTSMYLCASSRSVLVTGELFFGEGSRLTVL.